Following are 12 T cell receptor beta chains from one sample sequenced in a study of brain T cells in children with intractable seizures. Sequenced by immunoSEQ multiplex PCR; TCRdb stores in-frame clones only, minus some. This sample has 340,000 or so clones, with about 93% found just once. Time point given: blood from clinic visit 5 months post-surgery; TSC patient then seizure free. This sample comprised peripheral blood, obtained more than 4 months after surgery. The receptors here all came from a boy under two years old with tuberous sclerosis and intractable seizures.

The chain joins TRBV7-9 to TRBJ2-5; 10 bases match TRBD1. Germline-derived CDR1 and CDR2 are SEHNR and FQNEAQ (reference sequence). The CDR3 is 15 amino acids. The ends lost 5 bases at V and 5 bases at J; junction bases unmatched: 8. The CDR3 DNA is TGTGCCAGCAGCCATCGACAGGGGGCTGGTGAGACCCAGTACTTC. Its translation: CASSHRQGAGETQYF.

The chain carries TRBV6-6 and TRBJ1-2, with D unclear. The V gene lost 7 bases and the J gene lost 0 bases, with 15 bases spanning the gap. CDR1 and CDR2 (germline): MNHNY, SVGAGI (reference sequence). The CDR3 length is 15 residues. The CDR3 DNA reads as TGTGCCAGCACCCAGATGGAGGGTTCTAACTATGGCTACACCTTC. Translation: CASTQMEGSNYGYTF.

The chain carries TRBV7-9 and TRBJ2-7; 9 nucleotides line up with TRBD1. CDR1 is SEHNR, CDR2 FQNEAQ, per germline (reference sequence). With 4 bases clipped from V and 6 bases from J, the junction kept 10 bases outside the gene matches. The length of the CDR3 is 15 residues. The DNA for the CDR3 is TGTGCCAGCAGCTCTGCGGGACAGGGCTGGCGCGAGCAGTACTTC. This gives the protein CASSSAGQGWREQYF.

The chain couples TRBV4-1 to TRBJ1-2, with D perhaps TRBD1 (5 bases). V lost 2 bases and J lost 2, with 12 bases in between. Germline CDR1 reads MGHRA; CDR2 reads YSYEKL. This CDR3 spans 15 amino acids. The DNA for the CDR3 is TGCGCCAGCAGCCAAAAGCCGGCAGGGAACTATGGCTACACCTTC. Its protein product is CASSQKPAGNYGYTF.

This clone was seen only a few times. An end of the junction differs from the germline gene, which may be a read error. The CDR3: CASNLREGF. In nucleotides, the CDR3 is TGTGCCAGCAACTTAAGGGAGGGATTC. The chain couples TRBV7-9 to TRBJ1-2; D gene ambiguous. Germline-derived CDR1 and CDR2 are SEHNR and FQNEAQ (reference sequence). This CDR3 is built from 9 residues. The variable domain in full, completed from reference TRBV7-9 and TRBJ1-2, reads DTGVSQNPRHKITKRGQNVTFRCDPISEHNRLYWYRQTLGQGPEFLTYFQNEAQLEKSRLLSDRFSAERPKGSFSTLEIQRTEQGDSAMYLCASNLREGFGSGTRLTVV.

This chain uses TRBV12-3 or TRBV12-4 with TRBJ1-1, with TRBD1 as a possible D gene (6 bases). V was cut by 6 bases and J by 4 bases, with 12 bases left in between. This CDR3 has 13 residues. CDR3 in DNA: TGTGCCAGCAGCGAGGGGGTTTCCACTGAAGCTTTCTTT. It codes for CASSEGVSTEAFF.

This chain joins TRBV6-4 and TRBJ2-3; D may correspond to TRBD1 or TRBD2 (5 bases each). Trimming shortened V by 6 bases and J by 0 bases, and 7 bases separated the two germline ends. The germline CDR1 and CDR2 sequences are MRHNA and SNTAGT. There are 13 residues in the CDR3. The CDR3 spells CASSRDSTDTQYF. CDR3 in DNA: TGTGCCAGCAGCCGGGACAGCACAGATACGCAGTATTTT.

In its sample, this clone was seen a few times. The V and J genes are TRBV7-8 and TRBJ1-2, with a weak D call TRBD1 (5 bases). The CDR3 runs to 13 residues. Per the germline V gene, CDR1 is SGHVS and CDR2 is FQNEAQ. Trimming removed 2 bases from V and 12 bases from J, with 16 bases in between. Written as DNA, the CDR3 is TGTGCCAGCAGCTTACTGGATGGGGCGGTAAACACCTTC. As protein: CASSLLDGAVNTF.

J is TRBJ2-3 and V is TRBV9, with 14 bases fitting TRBD2. Germline V gene lookup returns CDR1 SGDLS and CDR2 YYNGEE. This CDR3 is 15 amino acids long. The V and J ends lost 3 bases and 6 bases, in that order; junction bases with no gene match: 3. CDR3 in amino acids: CASSARTSGRDTQYF. The CDR3 coding sequence is TGTGCCAGCAGCGCCCGGACTAGCGGGAGGGATACGCAGTATTTT.

This chain uses TRBV3-1 (or the pseudogene TRBV3-2) with TRBJ1-2; D might be TRBD1 (6 bases). In germline, CDR1 is LGHDT, CDR2 YNNKEL (reference sequence). The CDR3 sequence is 13 residues long. V lost 2 bases and J 6 bases, leaving 10 bases between the germline ends. The CDR3 spells CASSQWDTDGYTF. The DNA for the CDR3 is TGTGCCAGCAGCCAATGGGACACGGATGGCTACACCTTC.

This chain uses TRBV7-2 with TRBJ2-2; 9 nucleotides agree with TRBD2. The CDR3 has 15 residues. With V trimmed by 11 bases and J by 5 bases, 12 bases remained unmatched. The germline V gene has CDR1 SGHTA and CDR2 FQGNSA. Here the CDR3 reads CAFPRGGIRTGELFF. The CDR3 DNA sequence: TGTGCCTTCCCGCGGGGGGGCATCCGAACCGGGGAGCTGTTTTTT.

The rearrangement joins TRBV18 to TRBJ2-7; TRBD1 matches 9 bases. V lost 4 bases and J lost 5; bases outside the gene matches: 3. Germline V gene lookup returns CDR1 KGHSH and CDR2 LQKENI. This CDR3 is 13 amino acids long. CDR3 sequence reads: CASSLGQGDEQYF. CDR3 nucleotides: TGTGCCAGCTCACTGGGACAGGGAGACGAGCAGTACTTC.